Shown below are 30 T cell receptor beta chains from a single sample sequenced in a study of cytomegalovirus exposure and HLA in healthy donors. PCR primers comprised 60 Vbeta and 13 Jbeta primers. The protocol was immunoSEQ multiplex PCR, while the TCRdb copy is restricted to in-frame clones and leaves out a portion. In the table there are 160,000 or so clones, approximately 80% of which are singletons. What was sequenced was PBMCs. The receptor source for this set is a male donor in good health and CMV-seropositive.

The chain links TRBV4-1 to TRBJ1-3; D unclear. From germline, CDR1 is MGHRA and CDR2 YSYEKL. Trimming removed 0 bases from V and 2 bases from J, with 11 bases in between. The CDR3 is 16 residues long. In DNA form, the CDR3 reads TGCGCCAGCAGCCAAGATCAGTCAGGTGCTGGAAACACCATATATTTT. This sequence encodes CASSQDQSGAGNTIYF.

Turning to this clone: The limits of the CDR3 on the DNA are not certain, so only TCRdb's listed CDR3 is given. The chain links TRBV21-1 to TRBJ2-3; the table's D call TRBD2 went unverified against the DNA. TRBV21-1 is assigned pseudogene status. The CDR3 spans 18 residues, counting both ends. The CDR3 here is CASSKGVGAGAHEDTQYF.

The DNA of the CDR3 is TGTGCCATCAATCGAGGGGGCTCCACTTCCTATGGCTACACCTTC. Its protein is CAINRGGSTSYGYTF. The chain is built from TRBV10-3 and TRBJ1-2; TRBD1 agrees at 7 bases. Germline CDR1 reads ENHRY; CDR2 reads SYGVKD. CDR3 size: 15 residues. Trimming removed 7 bases from V and 4 bases from J; junction bases left unmatched: 12.

V is TRBV29-1 and J is TRBJ2-2; the D is unclear. V was cut by 6 bases and J by 7 bases, with 15 bases left in between. The CDR3 consists of 13 residues. The V gene's germline CDR1 is SQVTM and CDR2 ANQGSEA. Here the CDR3 DNA reads TGCAGCGTGGTAGCACGACCCGGCGGGGAGCTGTTTTTT. This sequence encodes CSVVARPGGELFF.

On this clone itself: Its ends do not fully match the called genes, so a read error is possible. The chain employs TRBV7-9 and TRBJ2-2; D is unresolved. CDR1 is SEHNR and CDR2 is FQNEAQ in the germline V gene (reference sequence). The CDR3 extends over 15 amino acids. CDR3 in DNA: TGTTCCAGCAGCCTACTAAAAGCGAACACCGGGGAGCTGTTTTTT. Amino acids: CSSSLLKANTGELFF. The full variable domain, rest sourced from reference TRBV7-9 and TRBJ2-2, is DTGVSQNPRHKITKRGQNVTFRCDPISEHNRLYWYRQTLGQGPEFLTYFQNEAQLEKSRLLSDRFSAERPKGSFSTLEIQRTEQGDSAMYLCSSSLLKANTGELFFGEGSRLTVL.

This sequence joins TRBV11-3 and TRBJ2-2, with D possibly matching TRBD2 (8 bases). The length of the CDR3 is 14 residues. The germline V gene encodes CDR1 SGHNT and CDR2 YENEEA. Trimming cost V 4 bases and J 6 bases, with 12 bases left between them. For the CDR3, the DNA is TGTGCCAGCAGCTACAGGGGACTAGCCGGGGAGCTGTTTTTT. This gives the protein CASSYRGLAGELFF.

V gene TRBV21-1 combines with J gene TRBJ2-5; the DNA was not used to check the table's D call, TRBD1. The J call may not be correct, given that the DNA end is closer to TRBJ2-7. TRBV21-1 is designated a pseudogene. The CDR3 is made up of 14 amino acids. CDR3 protein: CASSSYRGPYEQYF. In nucleotides, the CDR3 is TGTGCCAGCAGCTCCTACAGGGGTCCCTACGAGCAGTACTTC.

This clone was picked up one time. The gene calls are TRBV30 and TRBJ2-3; TRBD2 matches 7 bases. The trim removed 5 bases at V and 0 bases at J, leaving 8 bases unmatched. The CDR3 is made up of 15 amino acids. The V gene's germline CDR1 is GTSNPN and CDR2 SVGIG (reference sequence). DNA of the CDR3: TGTGCCTGGGGGGCCGGACTAGTAAGCACAGATACGCAGTATTTT. Its protein is CAWGAGLVSTDTQYF.

The chain recombines TRBV10-3 with TRBJ2-7, with 7 nucleotides matching TRBD2. Germline V gene sequence: CDR1 ENHRY, CDR2 SYGVKD. The CDR3 sequence is 13 residues long. After removal of 10 bases from V and 7 bases from J, the junction contained 13 bases not matched to a gene. CDR3 nucleotide sequence: TGTGCCAGCGGGGTAATTGGGGGAGGGGAGCAGTACTTC. Translating gives CASGVIGGGEQYF.

J is TRBJ2-5 and V is TRBV18, with D possibly TRBD2 on 6 matching bases. The CDR3 has 15 amino acids. Germline CDR1 and CDR2: KGHSH and LQKENI. The V and J ends lost 0 bases and 4 bases respectively, with 12 bases between them. The CDR3 DNA follows: TGTGCCAGCTCACCACCTTCCCTAGCGCGAGAGACCCAGTACTTC. It specifies CASSPPSLARETQYF. Looking up the rest from reference TRBV18 and TRBJ2-5 gives the full variable domain: NAGVMQNPRHLVRRRGQEARLRCSPMKGHSHVYWYRQLPEEGLKFMVYLQKENIIDESGMPKERFSAEFPKEGPSILRIQQVVRGDSAAYFCASSPPSLARETQYFGPGTRLLVL.

This chain connects TRBV4-1 to TRBJ2-1; 10 bases are shared with TRBD2. Germline values: CDR1 MGHRA, CDR2 YSYEKL. This CDR3 has 15 amino acids. The V gene end was trimmed by 4 bases and the J gene end by 7 bases; junction bases not matched to a gene: 7. CDR3: CASSREASGSNEQFF. Written as DNA, the CDR3 is TGCGCCAGCAGCCGGGAGGCTAGCGGGAGTAATGAGCAGTTCTTC.

There are a few counts of this clone. This sequence joins TRBV29-1 and TRBJ1-3, with D perhaps matching TRBD1 (5 bases). The CDR3 covers 14 residues. Germline V CDR1 and CDR2: SQVTM, ANQGSEA. Deletions cut 6 bases from V and 3 bases from J, with 15 bases between. The CDR3 region is CSVKGDSHGNTIYF. CDR3 DNA: TGCAGCGTAAAAGGTGACAGCCATGGAAACACCATATATTTT.

The chain joins TRBV18 to TRBJ1-1, with 7 bases fitting TRBD1. Germline CDR1 is KGHSH and CDR2 is LQKENI. V trimming: 0 bases; J trimming: 6 bases; junction bases outside the gene matches: 4. The length of the CDR3 is 14 residues. CDR3 DNA: TGTGCCAGCTCACCACCCACAGGGGTCGCTGAAGCTTTCTTT. It encodes CASSPPTGVAEAFF.

The chain joins TRBV2 to TRBJ1-1; TRBD1 matches 7 bases. The CDR3 totals 17 residues. Looked up from germline, CDR1 is SNHLY and CDR2 is FYNNEI. V was clipped by 4 bases and J by 0 bases; unmatched bases: 11. CDR3 nucleotide sequence: TGTGCCAGCAGTGGGGTACAGGGGACCAGAATGAACACTGAAGCTTTCTTT. This translates into CASSGVQGTRMNTEAFF.

This chain connects TRBV7-2 to TRBJ2-1; possibly TRBD2 for D (6 bases). Germline V lookup: CDR1 SGHTA, CDR2 FQGNSA. The V and J ends lost 5 bases and 8 bases respectively, with 13 bases between them. The CDR3 has 13 amino acids. The CDR3 DNA reads as TGTGCCAGCAGCACCCAACTAGCCGATGAGCAGTTCTTC. Translation: CASSTQLADEQFF.

The rearrangement uses TRBV5-1 and TRBJ2-7; 13 bases line up with TRBD2. The V gene end was trimmed by 0 bases and the J gene end by 6 bases; junction bases not matched to a gene: 3. This CDR3 comprises 15 residues. From germline, CDR1 is SGHRS and CDR2 YFSETQ. CDR3 protein: CASSLELAGGTEQYF. The CDR3 nucleotides read TGCGCCAGCAGCTTGGAACTAGCGGGAGGGACCGAGCAGTACTTC.

The genes are TRBV11-1 and TRBJ2-7, with TRBD2 identical over 11 bases. J lost 2 bases, V lost 0 bases, and 3 bases had no gene match. CDR3 length: 16 amino acids. CDR1 and CDR2 (germline): SGHAT, FQDESV (reference sequence). The CDR3 nucleotides are TGTGCCAGCAGCTTAGCCCCTAGCGGGGGGCCCTACGAGCAGTACTTC. Its translation is CASSLAPSGGPYEQYF.

The rearrangement uses TRBV6-6 and TRBJ2-1; 7 bases match TRBD2. This CDR3 region has 13 residues. The V and J ends lost 5 bases and 2 bases, in that order; junction bases with no gene match: 0. Germline V gives CDR1 MNHNY, CDR2 SVGAGI (reference sequence). In DNA form, the CDR3 reads TGTGCCAGCAGTGCGGGAGCCTACAATGAGCAGTTCTTC. Protein: CASSAGAYNEQFF.

The CDR3 DNA reads TGTGCCAGCAGCCCCAAGGGCTTGAAAAGACAGGGCGAAAAACTGTTTTTT. Encoded protein: CASSPKGLKRQGEKLFF. V usage is TRBV7-2 and J usage is TRBJ1-4; 7 bases line up with TRBD1. The CDR3 has 17 residues. V shed 5 bases and J 8 bases; nucleotides not matched to a gene: 17. CDR1 and CDR2 (germline): SGHTA, FQGNSA.

V gene TRBV27 combines with J gene TRBJ1-5, with D unclear. The V gene's germline CDR1 is MNHEY and CDR2 SMNVEV (reference sequence). Between the trimmed V and J ends, which lost 5 bases and 2 bases, there was a span of 16 bases. The CDR3 covers 16 residues. As DNA, the CDR3 is TGTGCCAGCAGTAAGACAAGGCTCGGGGGCAATCAGCCCCAGCATTTT. Its translation is CASSKTRLGGNQPQHF.

The gene calls are TRBV7-9 and TRBJ2-7, with TRBD2 identical over 9 bases. Germline assignment: CDR1 SEHNR and CDR2 FQNEAQ (reference sequence). Trimming removed 5 bases from V and 6 bases from J; junction bases left unmatched: 14. This CDR3 contains 16 residues. CDR3 in amino acids: CASSGPEGSGRFEQYF. In nucleotides, the CDR3 is TGTGCCAGCAGCGGCCCGGAGGGTAGCGGGAGATTCGAGCAGTACTTC.

This clone was counted a single time. The rearrangement uses TRBV7-9 and TRBJ2-3, with 8 positions matching TRBD2. V dropped 1 base and J dropped 11; count of bases not matched to a gene: 8. Germline-derived CDR1 and CDR2 are SEHNR and FQNEAQ (reference sequence). The CDR3 sequence is 14 residues long. DNA of the CDR3: TGTGCCAGCAGCTTAGAGGTTAGCGGGGCAGAGCAGTATTTT. Its protein product is CASSLEVSGAEQYF.

The chain uses TRBV19 and TRBJ1-1; 12 bases are shared with TRBD1. V shed 0 bases and J 6 bases; nucleotides not matched to a gene: 5. From germline, CDR1 is LNHDA and CDR2 SQIVND (reference sequence). CDR3 size: 16 residues. CDR3 sequence reads: CASSIEPGQGAAEAFF. In DNA form, the CDR3 reads TGTGCCAGTAGTATAGAACCGGGACAGGGGGCGGCTGAAGCTTTCTTT.

The J gene is TRBJ2-3, the V gene TRBV5-1; 9 bases align to TRBD1. V trimming: 0 bases; J trimming: 2 bases; junction bases outside the gene matches: 1. This CDR3 has 15 amino acids. Germline loops: CDR1 SGHRS, CDR2 YFSETQ. The CDR3 here is CASSLGTGVTDTQYF. The CDR3 DNA sequence: TGCGCCAGCAGCTTGGGGACAGGGGTCACAGATACGCAGTATTTT.

The chain combines TRBV29-1 with TRBJ1-4; D is undetermined. Trimming took off 5 bases at V and 8 bases at J, with 15 bases between the two ends. The germline V gene has CDR1 SQVTM and CDR2 ANQGSEA. This CDR3 comprises 13 residues. As DNA, the CDR3 is TGCAGCGTTTGGACTCTCTCCGAGGAAAAACTGTTTTTT. It is translated as CSVWTLSEEKLFF.

The J gene is TRBJ2-5, the V gene TRBV29-1, with 11 bases aligning to TRBD2. Germline V CDR1 and CDR2: SQVTM, ANQGSEA. Trimming at V came to 8 bases and at J to 2 bases, leaving 7 bases not matched to a gene. The CDR3 length is 14 residues. This CDR3 is CSIGLAGTQETQYF. In nucleotides, the CDR3 is TGCAGCATAGGACTAGCGGGTACTCAAGAGACCCAGTACTTC.

The V and J genes are TRBV6-5 and TRBJ2-1; 8 bases fit TRBD2. CDR1 and CDR2 from the germline V gene are MNHEY and SVGAGI. V lost 6 bases to trimming and J lost 0 bases; unmatched junction nucleotides: 4. The CDR3 is 15 residues long. CDR3 bases: TGTGCCAGCAGGAACGGGAGGGGCTCCTACAATGAGCAGTTCTTC. Translated: CASRNGRGSYNEQFF.

Remarks on this clone: Other DNA sequences in this specimen translate into the identical CDR3. The chain has TRBV7-9 and TRBJ2-7; weak D call: TRBD2 (5 bases). CDR1 and CDR2 from the germline V gene are SEHNR and FQNEAQ (reference sequence). The CDR3 has 15 residues. Between the trimmed V and J ends, which lost 0 bases and 3 bases, there was a span of 12 bases. The chain's CDR3 is CASSLAGGSNYEQYF. For the CDR3, the DNA is TGTGCCAGCAGCTTAGCCGGTGGGAGTAACTACGAGCAGTACTTC. Complete variable domain (other parts from reference TRBV7-9 and TRBJ2-7): DTGVSQNPRHKITKRGQNVTFRCDPISEHNRLYWYRQTLGQGPEFLTYFQNEAQLEKSRLLSDRFSAERPKGSFSTLEIQRTEQGDSAMYLCASSLAGGSNYEQYFGPGTRLTVT.

The rearrangement uses TRBV6-1 and TRBJ1-5, with 8 nucleotides matching TRBD1. Germline V gives CDR1 MNHNS, CDR2 SASEGT. The CDR3 is 13 amino acids. J gave up 12 bases and V 5 bases, and 9 bases lay outside the gene matches. CDR3 DNA: TGTGCCAGCAGTCCGCTGGGGACAGGCGGCCAGCATTTT. Translated, it gives CASSPLGTGGQHF.

The CDR3 spells CASSVDSALGDEQYF. CDR3 nucleotide sequence: TGTGCCAGCAGTGTCGACAGCGCCCTTGGGGACGAGCAGTACTTC. The chain is built from TRBV6-4 and TRBJ2-7; weak D call: TRBD1 (5 bases). V was clipped by 4 bases and J by 5 bases, with 18 bases between them. Germline CDR1 reads MRHNA; CDR2 reads SNTAGT. CDR3 length equals 15 residues.